The 3 T cell receptor beta chains below were found in one sample sequenced in a study of blood T cells in healthy people across ages. Primers used in a second PCR of roughly 7 to 11 cycles were a sample-barcoded 5' primer and a J-beta primer mix. TCRdb called the 5' RACE reads again in MiXCR, with one record for every CDR3 protein. The data contain about 1.1 million distinct CDR3 sequences, about two fifths of them singletons. Sequences were obtained from blood. The receptors were gathered from a man aged 18 to 35 in good health.

This clonotype occurred a few times. For the CDR3, the DNA is TGTGCCAGCAAAGGGGATGCGGGGGGCACTGAAGCTTTCTTT. Encoded protein: CASKGDAGGTEAFF. This chain joins TRBV2 and TRBJ1-1, with D maybe TRBD1 (5 bases). Germline V gene data show CDR1 as SNHLY and CDR2 as FYNNEI. With 7 bases removed from V and 4 bases from J, the gap between germline ends came to 16 bases. This CDR3 has 14 residues.

CDR3 in amino acids: CSAREDGQLNEKLFF. DNA of the CDR3: TGCAGTGCTAGAGAGGATGGACAGCTGAATGAAAAACTGTTTTTT. The chain couples TRBV20-1 to TRBJ1-4, with D tentatively TRBD1 (6 bases). Germline values: CDR1 DFQATT, CDR2 SNEGSKA (reference sequence). V dropped 0 bases and J dropped 5 bases, with 13 bases sitting between them. This CDR3 comprises 15 residues.

The gene calls are TRBV12-3 or TRBV12-4 and TRBJ1-1; no clear D gene. Trimming left V 3 bases short and J 7 bases short, with 3 bases between. This CDR3 region has 10 residues. CDR3 in DNA: TGTGCCAGCAGTTTGGTTGAAGCTTTCTTT. This gives the protein CASSLVEAFF.